This TCR beta chain was captured in a study of blood T cell repertoires in COVID-19. About the research overall: Sites across the United States, Italy and Spain contributed samples from acute and convalescent COVID-19. Sources were T cells, B-cell-depleted T cells, or PBMCs; the material itself was cDNA or gDNA.

Trimming shortened V by 0 bases and J by 6 bases, and 6 bases separated the two germline ends. The V gene's germline CDR1 is SGHKS and CDR2 YYEKEE (reference sequence). The CDR3 extends over 12 amino acids. In the study's own analysis: Counts of nucleated cells, estimated from reference gene primer amplification, were obtained. TCRdb's table, derived via immunoSEQ multiplex PCR, lists solely in-frame clones and lacks some. V and J calls and clone size come straight from that table; D and trimming were deduced from the DNA. In the table there are tens of thousands of clones, about 82% of which are singletons.

The specimen sequenced was peripheral blood. This receptor was identified in a human donor in a cohort sampled during active COVID-19. The gene calls are TRBV5-5 and TRBJ2-5; D is unresolved. The CDR3 sequence: CASSLDSKTQYF. The CDR3 nucleotides read TGTGCCAGCAGCTTGGACAGCAAGACCCAGTACTTC.